This record covers a single T cell receptor (beta chain). Its antigen remains unidentified. This sample was taken from a study of cytomegalovirus exposure and HLA in healthy donors. The CDR3 length is 13 residues. Germline V gene sequence: CDR1 KGHSH, CDR2 LQKENI. V lost 0 bases to trimming and J lost 4 bases, with 3 bases between them. Study conclusions and caveats: For most TCR sequences rarity was the rule, although some public TCRs occurred in many donors. In a later analysis, DRB1 alleles had the most associated TCRs; HLA-C alleles the fewest.

The primer mix had 60 Vbeta and 13 Jbeta primers. Produced via immunoSEQ multiplex PCR; TCRdb's table is partial and in-frame only. The sample lists over 150,000 clones, 80% occurring once. This rearrangement joins TRBV18 to TRBJ2-2; unclear D gene. Material for sequencing was PBMCs. The clonotype was recovered from a woman aged 50 to 60 in good health and CMV-seropositive. The CDR3 DNA sequence: TGTGCCAGCTCACCACCCTCCACCGGGGAGCTGTTTTTT. Translated, it gives CASSPPSTGELFF.